The present T cell receptor beta chain was sequenced within a study of cytomegalovirus exposure and HLA in healthy donors. PCR was performed using 60 Vbeta and 13 Jbeta primers. Under the authors' procedure: The count from a later analysis was 60 million to 85 million unique TCR beta chains, 9 million to 12 million of them shared. Assay: immunoSEQ multiplex PCR; the TCRdb copy retains only in-frame clones and omits some. The D gene and trimming were derived from the DNA, and the V and J assignments and clone size from that table. The table includes approximately 150,000 clones, 70% to 80% detected once. In regard to this clone: Its cognate antigen is unknown.

From germline, CDR1 is MGHRA and CDR2 YSYEKL. The CDR3 is 15 amino acids. V was pared by 1 base and J by 2 bases, with 11 bases between. Study-level points and caveats: Most of the TCR beta V segments (in an earlier analysis) were productive either about 87% or about 30% of the time. With later analysis, a missense DCLRE1C variant became linked to TCR beta V- and J-gene trimming.

This clonotype was obtained from a man aged 50 or older in good health and CMV-seropositive. The source material was PBMCs. The rearrangement links TRBV4-1 to TRBJ1-1; D is unclear. CDR3 sequence reads: CASSQGLGSNTEAFF. Written as DNA, the CDR3 is TGCGCCAGCAGCCAAGGACTAGGGTCAAACACTGAAGCTTTCTTT.